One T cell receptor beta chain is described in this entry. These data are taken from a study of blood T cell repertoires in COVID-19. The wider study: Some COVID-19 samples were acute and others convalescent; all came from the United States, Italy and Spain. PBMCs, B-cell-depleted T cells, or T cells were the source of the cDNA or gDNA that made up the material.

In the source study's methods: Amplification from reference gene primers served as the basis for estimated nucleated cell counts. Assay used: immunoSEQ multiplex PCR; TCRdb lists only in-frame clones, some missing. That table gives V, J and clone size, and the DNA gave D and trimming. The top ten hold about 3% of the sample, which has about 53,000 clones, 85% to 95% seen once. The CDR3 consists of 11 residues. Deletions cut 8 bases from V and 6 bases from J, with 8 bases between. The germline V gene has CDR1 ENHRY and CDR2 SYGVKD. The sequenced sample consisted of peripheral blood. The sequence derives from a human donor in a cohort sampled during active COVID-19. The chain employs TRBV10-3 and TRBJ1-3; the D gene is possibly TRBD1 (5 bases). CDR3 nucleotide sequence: TGTGCCATCGCGGGGGAAAACACCATATATTTT. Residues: CAIAGENTIYF.